This T cell receptor beta chain was observed in a study of identical twins (dated by TCRdb to about 2016). About the investigation overall: To test whether fetal clonotypes persist, this study deep-sequenced TCR alpha and beta repertoires from monozygotic twins, from unrelated adults of various ages, and from cord blood. To rule out contamination, the twin experiments were replicated at different times with different library preparation protocols.

Turning to this clonotype: Its antigen is currently not known. No clone much larger than this one lies a single base away; base qualities are absent.

Study-level results and caveats: In monozygotic twins, recombination models systematically underestimated out-of-frame TCR alpha sharing, but the models matched the sharing seen between unrelated individuals. Abundant cord blood beta clonotypes had fewer insertions, young adult naive repertoires showed a similar but weaker trend, and memory repertoires showed no such trend. Because the same donors could not be followed over many years, the conclusions relied on cross-sectional statistical analysis. Invariant T cells such as MAIT and iNKT could partly confound zero-insertion analyses, although diverse VJ usage argued against such confounding for most clonotypes. In beta out-of-frame sequences, excess twin sharing was weaker, because having fewer shared sequences lowered the signal-to-noise ratio. Compared with coincidental sharing between unrelated individuals, out-of-frame TCR alpha sequences shared between twins had an excess of sequences with low generation probability.

Library preparation used 5' RACE. The instrument given in TCRdb is Illumina HiSeq 2000. Template switching introduced a universal primer binding site; the final cDNA contained a unique molecular identifier, enabling accurate counting of TCR cDNA molecules. Specific primers in the conserved constant-segment region were used to synthesize first-strand cDNA for the TCR alpha and beta chains. To control for contamination, every cDNA library carried two barcodes: a SMART-Mk sample barcode plus Illumina barcodes. TruSeq adapter sequences and Illumina sample barcodes were added in two successive PCR steps. TCR alpha and beta cDNA libraries were sequenced on the Illumina HiSeq platform with custom primers. The original methods were these. MiGEC processed the raw reads to extract unique molecular identifiers, while MiXCR was used to determine the CDR3 positions. For each individual, recombination models were inferred using an EM algorithm with the repgenHMM and IGoR tools. Shared clonotype analysis was performed with the tcR package in R, normalizing sharing by the product of cloneset sizes. To study raw recombination without the effects of thymic and clonal selection, out-of-frame nonproductive sequences were analyzed. Using fastp at Q25 and MiXCR, TCRdb reprocessed the public reads and kept productive beta chains. CDR3 protein sequences are deduplicated, and each keeps its most common genes and DNA. Clone size and V and J calls follow TCRdb, not the original study. This sample gives about 660,000 distinct CDR3 sequences in total; 8.6% of them show up just once. The ten largest clones capture roughly 0.97% of the sample.

Every donor was a healthy Caucasian. The twin cohort comprised three pairs of female monozygotic twins, all aged roughly 18 to 30 years. RNA for TCR libraries was isolated from peripheral blood mononuclear cells. V lost 7 bases and J lost 7 bases, and the count of bases not matched to a germline gene is 7. The germline V gene yields SQVTM for CDR1 and ANQGSEA for CDR2. The CDR3, cysteine through phenylalanine, is 13 amino acids long. Left in the record is the CDR3 DNA by itself, 39 bases read in frame from the first base. This same sample was also part of a study on yellow fever vaccine responses in identical twins. The second paper further reports: The T cell response to vaccination in identical twins was reported by the authors to appear partly convergent and partly personalized. Focusing on identical twins, the study followed the T cell clones that responded to the vaccine, and did so with precision.

Specimen: PBMCs. This TCR came from a woman between 18 and 30 years old in good health. This receptor chain uses TRBV29-1 and TRBJ1-4, with 9 bases matching TRBD1. The CDR3 protein sequence reads: CSGLTGGGEKLFF. The bases read TGCAGCGGCCTCACAGGGGGCGGTGAAAAACTGTTTTTT.